This T cell receptor beta chain was retrieved from a study of blood T cell repertoires in COVID-19. Study overall: Acute-phase and convalescent COVID-19 samples originated in the United States, Italy and Spain. PBMCs, B-cell-depleted T cells, or T cells were the source of the cDNA or gDNA that made up the material.

As handled by the study authors: Researchers report that nucleated cell counts were estimated from reference gene primer amplification. Libraries were prepared by immunoSEQ multiplex PCR; TCRdb keeps only in-frame clonotypes and omits some of them. V, J and clone size were drawn from that table, and D and trimming were deduced from the DNA. The table lists some 50,000 clones, 80% to 90% of them singletons. Germline V CDR1 and CDR2: ENHRY, SYGVKD. This CDR3 region has 14 residues. Losses at the gene ends were 3 bases for V and 4 bases for J; bases not matched to a gene: 2. The rearrangement links TRBV10-3 to TRBJ2-3, with 9 bases fitting TRBD2. This clonotype was obtained from a man in his 60s with acute or convalescent COVID-19. The material sequenced was peripheral blood. The CDR3 loop is CAISEGLASDTQYF. CDR3 nucleotides: TGTGCCATCAGTGAAGGACTAGCGTCAGATACGCAGTATTTT.